This T cell receptor (beta chain) was retrieved from a study of early T cells in non-severe SARS-CoV-2 infection. As part of library construction, unique molecular identifiers were attached to individual cDNA molecules. TCRdb recomputed calls from the 5' RACE reads with MiXCR, one row per CDR3 protein. This sample has about 81,000 distinct CDR3 sequences, with 6% to 7% found just once. Germline values: CDR1 SGHVS, CDR2 FQNEAQ. V was clipped by 5 bases and J by 5 bases; unmatched bases: 5. This CDR3 is built from 16 residues. Study conclusions and caveats: A preference for anti-spike CD8 responses marked VDJdb matching, which missed private and CD4 specificities.

This clonotype was found many times. Antigen unknown. This receptor was identified in an adult who was a healthcare worker with PCR-confirmed SARS-CoV-2 infection or an uninfected control (not recorded which). The sequenced material came from whole blood. This chain joins TRBV7-8 and TRBJ2-1; 14 bases align to TRBD2. Here the CDR3 DNA reads TGTGCCAGCAGCCGCGGGGGACTAGCGGGGGACAATGAGCAGTTCTTC. It translates to CASSRGGLAGDNEQFF.